This note documents a single T cell receptor beta chain sequence. These data come from a study of cytotoxic CD8 clonotypes in ibrutinib-treated CLL. The CDR3 extends over 16 amino acids. Profiling relied on immunoSEQ multiplex PCR, and the TCRdb table lists in-frame clones only, not all of them. The data show some 130,000 clones, with 70% to 90% seen just once and about 1.9% held by the top ten. The rearrangement links TRBV21-1 to TRBJ2-1; the table's D call, TRBD2, has no DNA check behind it. TRBV21-1 is a listed pseudogene. The sample in question was PBMCs, obtained after 24 months of ibrutinib treatment. The sequence was collected from a human donor with chronic lymphocytic leukemia. The CDR3 nucleotides read TGTGCCAGCAGCAGACTAGCGGGGCCGTCTTACAATGAGCAGTTCTTC. This gives the protein CASSRLAGPSYNEQFF.